This entry lists 8 T cell receptor beta chains sequenced from one sample in a study of cytomegalovirus exposure and HLA in healthy donors. TCRdb's table, derived via immunoSEQ multiplex PCR, lists solely in-frame clones and lacks some. Altogether about 240,000 clones are present, 75% to 90% being singletons, with the ten largest covering 1.2%. The sequenced material came from PBMCs. The source is a woman between 25 and 40 years old in good health and CMV-seropositive.

V is TRBV28 and J is TRBJ1-5; 7 bases map to TRBD1. CDR1 is MDHEN, CDR2 SYDVKM, per germline. The CDR3 length is 15 residues. Trimming at V came to 4 bases and at J to 2 bases, leaving 5 bases not matched to a gene. CDR3 region: CASSSITGGNQPQHF. The CDR3 DNA is TGTGCCAGCAGTTCCATTACAGGGGGCAATCAGCCCCAGCATTTT.

The CDR3 region is CASSQDRQGTFYEQYF. The CDR3 coding sequence is TGCGCCAGCAGCCAAGACCGACAGGGGACCTTCTACGAGCAGTACTTC. This chain connects TRBV4-1 to TRBJ2-7; TRBD1 agrees at 8 bases. Germline values: CDR1 MGHRA, CDR2 YSYEKL. The CDR3 sequence is 16 residues long. V lost 0 bases and J lost 3; bases outside the gene matches: 7.

CDR3 DNA sequence: TGTGCCAGCAGTGAGACAGGGAATCAGCCCCAGCATTTT. Protein: CASSETGNQPQHF. V is TRBV6-1 and J is TRBJ1-5; 7 bases match TRBD1. V was pared by 3 bases and J by 4 bases, with 0 bases of the junction left unmatched. Germline V gene lookup returns CDR1 MNHNS and CDR2 SASEGT. The CDR3 sequence is 13 residues long.

This clone was counted at least ten times. V usage is TRBV7-9 and J usage is TRBJ2-7, with TRBD2 identical over 9 bases. The CDR3 extends over 14 amino acids. The V and J ends lost 6 bases and 2 bases, in that order; junction bases with no gene match: 5. Germline lookup yields CDR1 SEHNR and CDR2 FQNEAQ (reference sequence). In DNA, the CDR3 is TGTGCCAGCAGTCGTAGCGGGGGAGCCTACGAGCAGTACTTC. Translating it yields CASSRSGGAYEQYF.

This chain links TRBV12-2 with TRBJ2-6; TRBD1 is taken as the D call from the table, unchecked against the DNA. TRBV12-2 counts as a pseudogene. This CDR3 is 13 amino acids long. Here the CDR3 DNA reads TGTGCAAGTCGCCACTCTGGGGCCAACGTCCTGACTTTC. Translating gives CASRHSGANVLTF.

The genes are TRBV5-1 and TRBJ2-1; 8 bases are a match to TRBD2. J gave up 3 bases and V 8 bases, and 4 bases lay outside the gene matches. This CDR3 region has 13 residues. CDR1 SGHRS and CDR2 YFSETQ come from the germline V gene. For the CDR3, the DNA is TGCGCCAGGGTAGCGGGGCTCTACAATGAGCAGTTCTTC. It encodes CARVAGLYNEQFF.

This chain connects TRBV7-2 to TRBJ2-1, with TRBD2 identical over 7 bases. The germline V gene has CDR1 SGHTA and CDR2 FQGNSA. This CDR3 comprises 15 residues. Trimming took 2 bases from V and 0 from J; bases not matched to a gene: 1. CDR3 sequence: CASSLLAASYNEQFF. The CDR3 nucleotides read TGTGCCAGCAGCTTACTAGCGGCCTCCTACAATGAGCAGTTCTTC.

The chain employs TRBV5-1 and TRBJ1-4; D gene uncertain. The CDR3 runs to 15 residues. The V gene lost 2 bases and the J gene lost 0 bases, with 8 bases spanning the gap. In germline, CDR1 is SGHRS, CDR2 YFSETQ. The CDR3 loop reads CASSFAGTTNEKLFF. CDR3 DNA sequence: TGCGCCAGCAGCTTCGCGGGAACAACTAATGAAAAACTGTTTTTT.